The 8 T cell receptor beta chains below all came from one sample that was sequenced in a study of T cell responses to AZD1222 COVID-19 vaccine. Repertoires were generated with immunoSEQ multiplex PCR, while TCRdb's copy carries only in-frame clones and drops some. The sample holds 100,000 to 130,000 clones; around nine tenths are singletons and the top ten take about 20%. The specimen was peripheral blood, collected on day 0 of AZD1222 vaccination. Receptor source: an adult in good health.

The V call is TRBV7-2, the J call TRBJ2-2; D is uncertain. V lost 4 bases and J lost 6, with 9 bases in between. The CDR3 contains 13 residues. Germline lookup yields CDR1 SGHTA and CDR2 FQGNSA. CDR3 residues: CASSSLHAGELFF. CDR3 in DNA: TGTGCCAGCAGCTCTCTGCACGCCGGGGAGCTGTTTTTT.

The rearrangement links TRBV30 to TRBJ1-3; D uncertain. This CDR3 region has 13 residues. Germline V lookup: CDR1 GTSNPN, CDR2 SVGIG (reference sequence). Trimming left V 1 base short and J 8 bases short, with 12 bases between. The CDR3 loop reads CAWSEAGVDTIYF. The CDR3 bases are TGTGCCTGGAGTGAGGCCGGGGTTGACACCATATATTTT.

CDR3 nucleotide sequence: TGTGCCAGCAGTTACCCTTTTGCGCCCCTCCACTTT. This codes for CASSYPFAPLHF. The chain has TRBV6-5 and TRBJ1-6; D is unresolved. Germline V gene data show CDR1 as MNHEY and CDR2 as SVGAGI. V was trimmed by 2 bases and J by 13 bases, leaving 9 bases between them. CDR3 length equals 12 residues.

The V call is TRBV12-3 or TRBV12-4, the J call TRBJ1-2; D gene unclear. CDR3 size: 12 residues. V lost 3 bases and J lost 5, with 7 bases in between. The CDR3 is CASSFGTYGYTF. In DNA, the CDR3 is TGTGCCAGCAGTTTCGGTACATATGGCTACACCTTC.

This chain connects TRBV30 to TRBJ1-6; 9 bases fit TRBD1. Germline values: CDR1 GTSNPN, CDR2 SVGIG (reference sequence). J gave up 7 bases and V 7 bases, and 8 bases lay outside the gene matches. This CDR3 region has 14 residues. Here the CDR3 reads CAFRQGEGNSPLHF. In nucleotides, the CDR3 is TGTGCCTTCAGACAGGGGGAAGGGAATTCACCCCTCCACTTT.

The genes are TRBV4-2 and TRBJ1-5, with 8 positions matching TRBD1. CDR1 is LGHNA and CDR2 is YNFKEQ in the germline V gene. The V gene end was trimmed by 1 base and the J gene end by 2 bases; junction bases not matched to a gene: 4. This CDR3 has 16 residues. CDR3 sequence: CASSQGQGKGNQPQHF. In DNA form, the CDR3 reads TGTGCCAGCAGCCAAGGACAGGGGAAGGGCAATCAGCCCCAGCATTTT.

V and J are TRBV15 and TRBJ2-5; 9 positions match TRBD2. The V segment lost 4 bases and the J segment 4 bases; nucleotides outside the gene matches: 10. The CDR3 runs 16 residues. The germline CDR1 and CDR2 sequences are LNHNV and YYDKDF (reference sequence). CDR3 in amino acids: CATSKAGGRLRETQYF. The CDR3 coding sequence is TGTGCCACCAGCAAGGCGGGGGGGCGTCTAAGAGAGACCCAGTACTTC.

The CDR3 loop is CASSFQTGVNYGYTF. In DNA, the CDR3 is TGTGCCAGCAGCTTTCAGACAGGGGTAAACTATGGCTACACCTTC. V usage is TRBV7-2 and J usage is TRBJ1-2; 8 bases match TRBD1. This CDR3 spans 15 amino acids. Germline loops: CDR1 SGHTA, CDR2 FQGNSA. V trimming: 3 bases; J trimming: 2 bases; junction bases outside the gene matches: 5.